The 9 T cell receptor beta chains below come from one sample, sequenced in a study of shared clonotypes between healthy human individuals. The table came from immunoSEQ multiplex PCR; TCRdb's copy has only in-frame clones and leaves some out. Altogether hundreds of thousands of clones are present, 95% to 98% being singletons, with the ten largest covering 0.3%. Positively selected for CCR7, the CD45RO-negative cells used as naive CD8 cells excluded terminally differentiated effector memory CD45RA+ cells. The sequenced material came from naive CD8+ T cells sorted from blood. The receptors stem from a man aged 25 to 40 in good health.

This clone was observed once. The chain is built from TRBV30 and TRBJ2-7; 11 nucleotides line up with TRBD2. V was pared by 1 base and J by 5 bases, with 4 bases of the junction left unmatched. The germline CDR1 and CDR2 sequences are GTSNPN and SVGIG (reference sequence). The CDR3 covers 14 residues. CDR3 amino acids: CAWSATSGIDEQYF. The CDR3, as DNA: TGTGCCTGGAGTGCGACTAGCGGGATAGACGAGCAGTACTTC.

This chain uses TRBV5-1 with TRBJ2-2; perhaps D is TRBD1 or TRBD2 (6 bases each). The CDR3 covers 14 residues. CDR1 SGHRS and CDR2 YFSETQ come from the germline V gene. The germline V and J ends were trimmed by 1 base and 5 bases, with 9 bases remaining between them. CDR3 region: CASSLRGATGELFF. CDR3 coding DNA: TGCGCCAGCAGCTTGAGGGGGGCGACCGGGGAGCTGTTTTTT.

J is TRBJ2-7 and V is TRBV9, with TRBD2 matching 9 bases. The germline gives CDR1 SGDLS, CDR2 YYNGEE. The length of the CDR3 is 13 residues. Trimming took 4 bases from V and 5 from J; bases not matched to a gene: 4. CDR3 sequence reads: CASSRTSDHEQYF. The CDR3 DNA reads as TGTGCCAGCAGCAGGACTAGCGACCACGAGCAGTACTTC.

The chain recombines TRBV7-2 with TRBJ2-7, with D perhaps TRBD1 (6 bases). V lost 5 bases to trimming and J lost 2 bases, with 16 bases between them. Germline loops: CDR1 SGHTA, CDR2 FQGNSA. The CDR3 totals 15 residues. CDR3 nucleotides: TGTGCCAGCAGCCCAACAGGGACCAGTACCTACGAGCAGTACTTC. Encoded protein: CASSPTGTSTYEQYF. Based on the CDR3 plus reference TRBV7-2 and TRBJ2-7, the full variable domain is GAGVSQSPSNKVTEKGKDVELRCDPISGHTALYWYRQSLGQGLEFLIYFQGNSAPDKSGLPSDRFSAERTGGSVSTLTIQRTQQEDSAVYLCASSPTGTSTYEQYFGPGTRLTVT.

The chain is built from TRBV27 and TRBJ2-3; 11 bases agree with TRBD2. V shed 3 bases and J 0 bases; nucleotides not matched to a gene: 8. CDR1 and CDR2 (germline): MNHEY, SMNVEV (reference sequence). The CDR3 has 18 amino acids. The chain's CDR3 is CASSFLGTSGPSTDTQYF. The CDR3 DNA sequence: TGTGCCAGCAGTTTCCTCGGGACTAGCGGACCCAGCACAGATACGCAGTATTTT.

The rearrangement joins TRBV9 to TRBJ2-7; D gene uncertain. V shed 2 bases and J shed 4 bases, with 13 bases lying between them. Germline values: CDR1 SGDLS, CDR2 YYNGEE. The CDR3 is made up of 14 amino acids. CDR3 in amino acids: CASSVSDQAYEQYF. CDR3 nucleotides: TGTGCCAGCAGCGTCAGCGACCAGGCTTACGAGCAGTACTTC.

In this sample, this clone turned up a few times. J is TRBJ2-5 and V is TRBV5-1; D is perhaps TRBD2 (6 bases). Germline assignment: CDR1 SGHRS and CDR2 YFSETQ. The length of the CDR3 is 14 residues. V was clipped by 0 bases and J by 2 bases, with 8 bases between them. The CDR3 DNA reads TGCGCCAGCAGCTTGGGCGGGGTTCAAGAGACCCAGTACTTC. This gives the protein CASSLGGVQETQYF.

In regard to this clone: This sample includes further DNA sequences coding for the same CDR3. The CDR3: CASSPGREQFF. The CDR3 coding sequence is TGTGCCAGCAGCCCCGGTCGGGAGCAGTTCTTC. J is TRBJ2-1 and V is TRBV7-9, with D unclear. Germline CDR1 and CDR2: SEHNR and FQNEAQ (reference sequence). Trimming cost V 5 bases and J 10 bases, with 9 bases left between them. The CDR3 totals 11 residues.

The J gene is TRBJ1-1, the V gene TRBV30; tentatively, D is TRBD1 (5 bases). The germline V and J ends were trimmed by 3 bases and 6 bases, with 11 bases remaining between them. Germline values: CDR1 GTSNPN, CDR2 SVGIG (reference sequence). This CDR3 region has 12 residues. This CDR3 reads CAWRGTRAEAFF. CDR3 DNA sequence: TGTGCCTGGAGGGGGACCCGCGCTGAAGCTTTCTTT.